This TCR beta chain was captured in a study of post-analysis software for immune sequencing data. About the study: Both relapsing-remitting and secondary progressive multiple sclerosis featured among the disease courses, as did progressive-relapsing multiple sclerosis. Findings of the study overall: The normalized Chao1 diversity of multiple sclerosis patients was significantly lower than that of controls. Controls had lower frequencies than patients of roughly five TRBV segments, which included TRBV5-6, TRBV5-1 and TRBV20-1. Strong co-clustering by F measure was evident for samples that had been prepared in the same batch.

With regard to this clonotype: Its antigen remains unknown.

The CDR3 totals 15 residues. CDR1 is LGHDT, CDR2 YNNKEL, per germline (reference sequence). Unique-molecular-identifier-tagged TCR beta cDNA libraries were used. T cells numbering about 0.85 to 11 million gave rise to roughly 0.5 million cDNA molecules. TCRdb re-called the PCR reads through MiXCR, storing one row per CDR3 protein. The sample consists of more than 450,000 distinct CDR3 sequences, approximately 34% of them appearing once. The TCR comes from a girl under 18 with multiple sclerosis. The sample consisted of blood. The gene calls are TRBV3-1 and TRBJ2-5; 7 bases line up with TRBD2. The last part of the DNA fits TRBJ2-7 better; the J call may be wrong. The CDR3 spells CASSPHSGRDDEQYF. The CDR3 bases are TGTGCCAGCAGCCCCCACAGTGGGAGGGACGACGAGCAGTACTTC.